This T cell receptor beta chain was sequenced in a study of T cell responses to AZD1222 COVID-19 vaccine. Points from the study as a whole: White British ancestry dominated among donors, who included more females, and clonal diversity was possibly underestimated. The repertoires were collected only after the peak T cell response. Breadth and depth of Spike-specific TCRs rose after two AZD1222 doses.

In germline, CDR1 is SGDLS, CDR2 YYNGEE. The V gene lost 1 base and the J gene lost 6 bases, with 14 bases spanning the gap. The CDR3 is made up of 15 amino acids. With respect to this clone: The antigen is undetermined.

Profiling relied on immunoSEQ multiplex PCR, and the TCRdb table lists in-frame clones only, not all of them. This sample has about 85,000 clones, with approximately 87% found just once. This sequence originates from an adult in good health. The V gene is TRBV9, the J gene TRBJ2-1; D is possibly TRBD2 (6 bases). Sequenced material: peripheral blood, taken on day 0 of AZD1222 vaccination. The chain's CDR3 is CASSVLSGVGNEQFF. The CDR3 DNA sequence: TGTGCCAGCAGCGTACTCTCGGGAGTGGGCAATGAGCAGTTCTTC. The entire variable domain, with the rest obtained from reference TRBV9 and TRBJ2-1, is as follows: DSGVTQTPKHLITATGQRVTLRCSPRSGDLSVYWYQQSLDQGLQFLIQYYNGEERAKGNILERFSAQQFPDLHSELNLSSLELGDSALYFCASSVLSGVGNEQFFGPGTRLTVL.